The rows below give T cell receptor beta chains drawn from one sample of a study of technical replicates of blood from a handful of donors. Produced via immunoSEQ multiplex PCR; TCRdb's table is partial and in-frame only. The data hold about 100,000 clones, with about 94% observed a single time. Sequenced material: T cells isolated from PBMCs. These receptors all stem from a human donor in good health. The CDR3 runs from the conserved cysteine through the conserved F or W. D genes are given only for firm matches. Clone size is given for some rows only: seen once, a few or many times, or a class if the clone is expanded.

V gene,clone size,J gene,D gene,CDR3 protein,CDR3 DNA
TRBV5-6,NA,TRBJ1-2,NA,CASSSRDSYGYTF,TGTGCCAGCAGCTCGAGAGACAGCTATGGCTACACCTTC
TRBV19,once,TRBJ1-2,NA,CASSIVQVVNGYTF,TGTGCCAGTAGTATAGTACAGGTTGTGAATGGCTACACCTTC
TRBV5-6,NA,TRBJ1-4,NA,CASSLLQGGEKLFF,TGTGCCAGCAGCTTGTTACAGGGTGGCGAAAAACTGTTTTTT
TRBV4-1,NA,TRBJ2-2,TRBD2,CASSQAVGRGSPPTGELFF,TGCGCCAGCAGCCAAGCAGTAGGGCGGGGGAGCCCTCCCACCGGGGAGCTGTTTTTT
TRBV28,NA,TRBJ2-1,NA,CASSILPGRLTRNEQFF,TGTGCCAGCAGTATCCTGCCTGGCAGGCTAACGAGAAATGAGCAGTTCTTC
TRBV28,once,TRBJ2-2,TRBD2,CASSPWREGIGELFF,TGTGCCAGCAGCCCCTGGCGGGAGGGGATCGGGGAGCTGTTTTTT
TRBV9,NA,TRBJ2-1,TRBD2,CASSVGEGSGRSYNEQFF,TGTGCCAGCAGCGTAGGGGAGGGTAGCGGGAGATCCTACAATGAGCAGTTCTTC
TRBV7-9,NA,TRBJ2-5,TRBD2,CASSLERGRYPETQYF,TGTGCCAGCAGCTTAGAGCGGGGCAGGTACCCGGAGACCCAGTACTTC
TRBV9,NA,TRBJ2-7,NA,CASSVGLGAVYEQYF,TGTGCCAGCAGCGTAGGGCTGGGGGCGGTCTACGAGCAGTACTTC
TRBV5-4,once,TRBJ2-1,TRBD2,CASSPGTSANEQFF,TGTGCCAGCAGCCCTGGGACTAGCGCCAATGAGCAGTTCTTC
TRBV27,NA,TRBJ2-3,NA,CASSLPTPGSRWTDTQYF,TGTGCCAGCAGTTTACCGACCCCCGGGTCCCGCTGGACAGATACGCAGTATTTT
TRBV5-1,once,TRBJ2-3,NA,CASSLQGLDADTQYF,TGCGCCAGCAGCTTACAGGGTTTAGACGCAGATACGCAGTATTTT
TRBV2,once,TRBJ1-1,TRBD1,CARGQQNTEAFF,TGTGCCAGGGGACAGCAGAACACTGAAGCTTTCTTT
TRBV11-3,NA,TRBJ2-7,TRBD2,CASSPPGTSYEQYF,TGTGCCAGCAGCCCTCCCGGGACTAGCTACGAGCAGTACTTC
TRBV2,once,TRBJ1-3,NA,CASSESAGLGNTIYF,TGTGCCAGCAGTGAATCGGCAGGACTTGGAAACACCATATATTTT
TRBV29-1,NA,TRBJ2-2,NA,CSVANTGGELFF,TGCAGCGTTGCCAATACGGGCGGGGAGCTGTTTTTT
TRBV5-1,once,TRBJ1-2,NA,CASSGGFTGLMGDGYTF,TGCGCCAGCAGCGGCGGGTTCACAGGACTAATGGGGGATGGCTACACCTTC
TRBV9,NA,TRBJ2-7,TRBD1,CASSVGQNSYEQYF,TGTGCCAGCAGTGTGGGACAGAACTCCTACGAGCAGTACTTC
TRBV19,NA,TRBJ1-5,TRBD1,CASRPQGAIGQPQHF,TGTGCCAGTAGACCCCAGGGGGCGATCGGTCAGCCCCAGCATTTT
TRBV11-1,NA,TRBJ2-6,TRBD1,CASSRGDRAPSGANVLTF,TGTGCCAGCAGCCGGGGGGACAGGGCCCCCTCTGGGGCCAACGTCCTGACTTTC
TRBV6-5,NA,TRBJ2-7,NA,CASSTGTYEQYF,TGTGCCAGTTCGACAGGAACCTACGAGCAGTACTTC
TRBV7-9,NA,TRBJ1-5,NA,CASSPSRGREENQPQHF,TGTGCCAGCAGCCCCTCCCGAGGCAGGGAAGAAAATCAGCCCCAGCATTTT
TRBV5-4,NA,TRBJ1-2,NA,CASSHGGGRGYTF,TGTGCCAGCAGCCACGGGGGAGGCAGGGGCTACACCTTC
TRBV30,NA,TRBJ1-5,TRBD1,CAWSQLTGEDPQHF,TGTGCCTGGAGCCAGTTGACAGGGGAAGACCCCCAGCATTTT
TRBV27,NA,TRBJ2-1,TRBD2,CASSKGSWELADEQFF,TGTGCCAGCTCGAAGGGGTCGTGGGAACTAGCGGACGAGCAGTTCTTC
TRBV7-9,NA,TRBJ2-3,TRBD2,CASSPGLAGVPDTQYF,TGTGCCAGCAGCCCGGGACTAGCGGGAGTGCCAGATACGCAGTATTTT
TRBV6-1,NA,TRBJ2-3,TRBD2,CASTPDLSGGDTQYF,TGTGCCAGCACCCCCGACTTGAGCGGGGGAGATACGCAGTATTTT
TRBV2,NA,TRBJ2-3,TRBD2,CASRMGSGRWSTDTQYF,TGTGCCAGCAGAATGGGTAGCGGGAGATGGAGCACAGATACGCAGTATTTT
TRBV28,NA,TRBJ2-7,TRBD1,CASSGKTGFPYEQYF,TGTGCCAGCAGTGGCAAGACAGGGTTTCCCTACGAGCAGTACTTC
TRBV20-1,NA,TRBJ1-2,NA,CSARRNYGYTF,TGCAGTGCGCGGAGGAACTATGGCTACACCTTC
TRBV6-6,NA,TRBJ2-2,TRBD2,CASSLTSGAYTGELFF,TGTGCCAGCAGTCTTACTAGCGGGGCATACACCGGGGAGCTGTTTTTT
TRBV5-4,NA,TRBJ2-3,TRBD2,CASSSGGPTTQYF,TGTGCCAGCAGCTCGGGGGGGCCCACCACGCAGTATTTT
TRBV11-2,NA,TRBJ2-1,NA,CASSLERFNEQFF,TGTGCCAGCAGCTTAGAACGGTTCAATGAGCAGTTCTTC
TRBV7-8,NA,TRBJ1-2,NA,CASSPGSFFAGYTF,TGTGCCAGCAGCCCTGGTAGTTTTTTCGCTGGCTACACCTTC
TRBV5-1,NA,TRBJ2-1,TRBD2,CASSSRLAGHEQFF,TGCGCCAGCAGTTCAAGACTAGCGGGGCATGAGCAGTTCTTC
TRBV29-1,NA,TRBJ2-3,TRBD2,CSVDPTGLAGGETDTQYF,TGCAGCGTTGACCCTACTGGACTAGCGGGGGGTGAGACAGATACGCAGTATTTT
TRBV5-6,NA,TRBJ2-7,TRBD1,CASRSDRALSEQYF,TGTGCCAGCAGGTCGGACAGGGCTTTGAGCGAGCAGTACTTC
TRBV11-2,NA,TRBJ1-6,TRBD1,CASSLRGTGSSYNSPLHF,TGTGCCAGCAGCTTACGGGGGACAGGAAGCTCCTATAATTCACCCCTCCACTTT
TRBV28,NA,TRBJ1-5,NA,CASSPYGARANQPQHF,TGTGCCAGCAGTCCCTATGGGGCCAGAGCTAATCAGCCCCAGCATTTT
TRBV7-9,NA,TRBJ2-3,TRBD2,CASSPGLASDTQYF,TGTGCCAGCAGCCCAGGACTAGCCTCAGATACGCAGTATTTT
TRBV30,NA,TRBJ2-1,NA,CAWSPRIYNEQFF,TGTGCCTGGAGCCCGCGGATCTACAATGAGCAGTTCTTC
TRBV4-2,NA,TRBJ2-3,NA,CASSQEAPGGLDTQYF,TGTGCCAGCAGCCAAGAGGCCCCCGGGGGATTAGATACGCAGTATTTT
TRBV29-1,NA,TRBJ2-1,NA,CSSPQGGTYNEQFF,TGCAGCTCCCCTCAGGGCGGGACCTACAATGAGCAGTTCTTC
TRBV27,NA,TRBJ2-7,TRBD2,CASREARGAYEQYF,TGTGCCAGCAGGGAGGCGCGGGGGGCATACGAGCAGTACTTC
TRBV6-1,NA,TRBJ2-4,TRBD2,CASSGGGGRNIQYF,TGTGCCAGCAGTGGCGGGGGGGGGCGAAACATTCAGTACTTC
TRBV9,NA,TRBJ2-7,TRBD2,CASSVEGGSTYEQYF,TGTGCCAGCAGCGTAGAGGGAGGGAGCACCTACGAGCAGTACTTC
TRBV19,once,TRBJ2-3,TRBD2,CASRISGSSADTQYF,TGTGCCAGTAGGATTAGCGGGAGTTCAGCAGATACGCAGTATTTT
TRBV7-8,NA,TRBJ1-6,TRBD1,CASSITGGGSPLHF,TGTGCCAGCAGTATTACAGGGGGTGGTTCACCCCTCCACTTT
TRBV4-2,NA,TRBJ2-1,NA,CASSQAGAAYNEQFF,TGTGCCAGCAGCCAAGCGGGAGCCGCATACAATGAGCAGTTCTTC
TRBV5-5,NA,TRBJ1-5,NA,CASSSGGGGAFQHF,TGTGCCAGCAGCTCGGGAGGGGGGGGAGCTTTCCAGCATTTT
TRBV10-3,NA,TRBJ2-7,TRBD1,CAISDRQGSYEQYF,TGTGCCATCAGTGATAGACAGGGGAGCTACGAGCAGTACTTC
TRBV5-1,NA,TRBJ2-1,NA,CASSSVPEIVLGQTRERNEQFF,TGCGCCAGCAGCAGCGTCCCAGAAATCGTTTTGGGTCAGACTCGCGAGCGCAATGAGCAGTTCTTC
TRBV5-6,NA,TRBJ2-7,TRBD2,CASSFKGGGPSYEQYF,TGTGCCAGCAGCTTCAAGGGCGGGGGGCCCTCCTACGAGCAGTACTTC
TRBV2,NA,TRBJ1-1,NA,CASSDQGNTEAFF,TGTGCCAGCAGTGATCAGGGCAACACTGAAGCTTTCTTT
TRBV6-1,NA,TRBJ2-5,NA,CASSEARETQYF,TGTGCCAGCAGTGAAGCTCGGGAGACCCAGTACTTC
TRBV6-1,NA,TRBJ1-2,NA,CASSEVGRGGYGYTF,TGTGCCAGCAGTGAAGTTGGAAGGGGCGGCTATGGCTACACCTTC
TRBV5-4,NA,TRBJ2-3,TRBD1,CASSIKQGALTVPDTQYF,TGTGCCAGCAGCATTAAACAGGGGGCGCTGACCGTGCCAGATACGCAGTATTTT
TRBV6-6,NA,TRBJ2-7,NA,CASSPDSPYEQYF,TGTGCCAGCAGTCCGGACAGCCCCTACGAGCAGTACTTC